This T cell receptor (beta chain) was obtained from a study of T cell repertoires in cytomegalovirus infection. At the level of the study: From public TCR beta signatures came an indication of both CMV infection and matching HLA type.

Remarks on this clonotype: The antigen remains unidentified.

CDR1 is DFQATT and CDR2 is SNEGSKA in the germline V gene (reference sequence). J was trimmed by 4 bases and V by 6 bases; bases with no gene match: 8. The CDR3 sequence is 14 residues long. TCRdb redid the calling of the reads with MiXCR, one entry per CDR3 protein. This repertoire shows some 500,000 distinct CDR3 sequences, 40% found once; its top ten account for 40% to 60%. The rearrangement links TRBV20-1 to TRBJ1-3; 8 positions agree with TRBD1. The receptor's source is a human donor in good health (CMV status not recorded). Some clones in this sample may be carry-over from other donors' samples. This sample comprised cultured PBMCs, obtained from culture after CMV antigen stimulation. Here the CDR3 DNA reads TGCAGTGCCGAATCCTGGGACAGGGGAAACACCATATATTTT. Protein product: CSAESWDRGNTIYF.